These T cell receptor beta chains were read from a single sample in a study of T cells after yellow fever vaccination. Each CDR3 protein gets one entry after TCRdb re-called the 5' RACE reads with MiXCR. The sample has 500,000 to 650,000 distinct CDR3 sequences, 10% to 15% seen once. Specimen: PBMCs, collected on the day of the yellow fever booster vaccination. The receptors derive from a man younger than 40 who received the YFV17D yellow fever vaccine. The CDR3 runs from the conserved cysteine through the conserved F or W. Fields, in order: CDR3 protein, CDR3 DNA, clone size, V gene, D gene, J gene. The D gene is left open where the match is weak. A clone size is listed for some rows: how often the clone was seen (once, few, many), or a class if it is expanded.

CDR3 protein: CASTESRIGSPLHF; CDR3 DNA: TGTGCCAGCACCGAGAGTAGGATAGGCTCACCCCTCCACTTT; clone size: NA; V gene: TRBV28; D gene: NA; J gene: TRBJ1-6
CDR3 protein: CAISDPSGSLHEQFF; CDR3 DNA: TGTGCCATCAGTGACCCTAGCGGGAGTTTGCATGAGCAGTTCTTC; clone size: NA; V gene: TRBV10-3; D gene: TRBD2; J gene: TRBJ2-1
CDR3 protein: CSARPPTGQTGELFF; CDR3 DNA: TGCAGTGCTAGACCCCCGACAGGGCAGACCGGGGAGCTGTTTTTT; clone size: NA; V gene: TRBV20-1; D gene: TRBD1; J gene: TRBJ2-2
CDR3 protein: CASSREVLNEKLFF; CDR3 DNA: TGTGCCAGCAGCCGTGAGGTTCTCAATGAAAAACTGTTTTTT; clone size: NA; V gene: TRBV11-2; D gene: NA; J gene: TRBJ1-4
CDR3 protein: CASSQEVRGTEAFF; CDR3 DNA: TGCGCCAGCAGCCAAGAGGTTCGGGGCACTGAAGCTTTCTTT; clone size: few; V gene: TRBV4-3; D gene: NA; J gene: TRBJ1-1
CDR3 protein: CASSLGNRGDTQYF; CDR3 DNA: TGTGCCAGCAGCTTAGGAAACAGGGGAGATACGCAGTATTTT; clone size: few; V gene: TRBV13; D gene: TRBD1; J gene: TRBJ2-3
CDR3 protein: CASSIAETYEQYF; CDR3 DNA: TGTGCCAGTAGTATCGCGGAAACCTACGAGCAGTACTTC; clone size: once; V gene: TRBV19; D gene: NA; J gene: TRBJ2-7
CDR3 protein: CASSYGTSGKETQYF; CDR3 DNA: TGTGCCAGCAGCTATGGGACTAGCGGGAAAGAGACCCAGTACTTC; clone size: many; V gene: TRBV7-9; D gene: TRBD2; J gene: TRBJ2-5
CDR3 protein: CASSLDSVYNEQFF; CDR3 DNA: TGTGCCAGCAGCTTAGATTCGGTTTACAATGAGCAGTTCTTC; clone size: NA; V gene: TRBV11-3; D gene: NA; J gene: TRBJ2-1
CDR3 protein: CASSFHSNSGELFF; CDR3 DNA: TGTGCCAGCAGTTTTCACAGCAATTCCGGGGAGCTGTTTTTT; clone size: few; V gene: TRBV12-3/TRBV12-4; D gene: NA; J gene: TRBJ2-2
CDR3 protein: CASSLARTLAGELFF; CDR3 DNA: TGTGCCAGCAGTCTAGCCCGGACATTGGCCGGGGAGCTGTTTTTT; clone size: few; V gene: TRBV13; D gene: NA; J gene: TRBJ2-2
CDR3 protein: CASTLLAGGPGEQFF; CDR3 DNA: TGTGCCAGCACCTTACTAGCGGGAGGGCCTGGTGAGCAGTTCTTC; clone size: few; V gene: TRBV12-3/TRBV12-4; D gene: TRBD2; J gene: TRBJ2-1
CDR3 protein: CASSVIFPGEIMNTGELFF; CDR3 DNA: TGTGCCAGCAGCGTAATCTTTCCCGGGGAAATTATGAACACCGGGGAGCTGTTTTTT; clone size: few; V gene: TRBV9; D gene: NA; J gene: TRBJ2-2
CDR3 protein: CASSFSGRSTHDEQFF; CDR3 DNA: TGTGCCAGCAGTTTTAGCGGGAGATCTACACACGATGAGCAGTTCTTC; clone size: few; V gene: TRBV12-3/TRBV12-4; D gene: TRBD2; J gene: TRBJ2-1
CDR3 protein: CASSPSGSSGSYNEQFF; CDR3 DNA: TGCGCCAGCAGCCCCTCAGGATCTAGCGGGAGTTACAATGAGCAGTTCTTC; clone size: NA; V gene: TRBV4-3; D gene: TRBD2; J gene: TRBJ2-1
CDR3 protein: CASSVKTESYEQYF; CDR3 DNA: TGTGCCAGCAGCGTTAAAACAGAATCCTACGAGCAGTACTTC; clone size: NA; V gene: TRBV5-5; D gene: NA; J gene: TRBJ2-7
CDR3 protein: CAISDSTSGANVLTF; CDR3 DNA: TGTGCCATCAGTGACAGTACCTCTGGGGCCAACGTCCTGACTTTC; clone size: few; V gene: TRBV10-3; D gene: NA; J gene: TRBJ2-6
CDR3 protein: CASSEAVAGDYYNEQFF; CDR3 DNA: TGTGCCAGCAGTGAAGCGGTAGCGGGAGACTACTACAATGAGCAGTTCTTC; clone size: NA; V gene: TRBV2; D gene: TRBD2; J gene: TRBJ2-1
CDR3 protein: CASSLVEGGTYEQYF; CDR3 DNA: TGCGCCAGCAGCTTGGTGGAGGGGGGCACCTACGAGCAGTACTTC; clone size: few; V gene: TRBV5-1; D gene: NA; J gene: TRBJ2-7
CDR3 protein: CASSLQSTDTQYF; CDR3 DNA: TGTGCCAGCAGCTTACAATCCACAGATACGCAGTATTTT; clone size: few; V gene: TRBV7-3; D gene: NA; J gene: TRBJ2-3
CDR3 protein: CASSLGSGKSNEKLFF; CDR3 DNA: TGTGCCAGCAGTTTGGGATCAGGGAAATCTAATGAAAAACTGTTTTTT; clone size: NA; V gene: TRBV12-3/TRBV12-4; D gene: NA; J gene: TRBJ1-4
CDR3 protein: CASSWGGRGYSGANVLTF; CDR3 DNA: TGTGCCAGCAGTTGGGGCGGCAGGGGATATTCTGGGGCCAACGTCCTGACTTTC; clone size: NA; V gene: TRBV27; D gene: NA; J gene: TRBJ2-6
CDR3 protein: CAINPSGRAIDTQYF; CDR3 DNA: TGTGCCATCAACCCGAGCGGGAGGGCCATAGATACGCAGTATTTT; clone size: few; V gene: TRBV10-3; D gene: TRBD2; J gene: TRBJ2-3
CDR3 protein: CASSLVAVAGETQYF; CDR3 DNA: TGTGCCAGCAGCTTAGTAGCCGTAGCTGGCGAGACCCAGTACTTC; clone size: few; V gene: TRBV7-2; D gene: NA; J gene: TRBJ2-5
CDR3 protein: CASSSAGTTTYEQYF; CDR3 DNA: TGTGCCAGCAGCTCAGCCGGGACTACCACCTACGAGCAGTACTTC; clone size: few; V gene: TRBV7-2; D gene: TRBD2; J gene: TRBJ2-7
CDR3 protein: CSALTGKSYEQYF; CDR3 DNA: TGCAGCGCCCTTACCGGGAAGTCCTACGAGCAGTACTTC; clone size: NA; V gene: TRBV29-1; D gene: NA; J gene: TRBJ2-7
CDR3 protein: CSASSSFFNEQFF; CDR3 DNA: TGCAGTGCTAGTTCTAGCTTCTTCAATGAGCAGTTCTTC; clone size: NA; V gene: TRBV20-1; D gene: NA; J gene: TRBJ2-1
CDR3 protein: CASSLTNTEAFF; CDR3 DNA: TGTGCCAGCAGTTTAACGAACACTGAAGCTTTCTTT; clone size: many; V gene: TRBV5-1; D gene: NA; J gene: TRBJ1-1
CDR3 protein: CASKSPFWVPTTEAFF; CDR3 DNA: TGTGCCAGCAAATCTCCCTTTTGGGTCCCGACGACTGAAGCTTTCTTT; clone size: NA; V gene: TRBV6-2/TRBV6-3; D gene: NA; J gene: TRBJ1-1
CDR3 protein: CASSKEWNYGYTF; CDR3 DNA: TGTGCCAGCAGCAAAGAGTGGAACTATGGCTACACCTTC; clone size: NA; V gene: TRBV7-9; D gene: NA; J gene: TRBJ1-2